These 17 T cell receptor beta chains originate from one sample sequenced in a study of metastatic and nonmetastatic thyroid tumors. Each patient went into thyroid surgery without having received any treatment. With MiXCR, TCRdb reprocessed the PCR reads. The sample shows approximately 16,000 clones, 10% to 15% of them seen only once. Sequenced sample: blood. The receptors derive from a female donor with papillary thyroid cancer or a benign thyroid nodule (not recorded which). Some clones in this sample may be carry-over from other donors' samples.

The rearrangement joins TRBV6-2 or TRBV6-3 to TRBJ2-2; the D gene is possibly TRBD2 (6 bases). V was clipped by 1 base and J by 3 bases, with 21 bases between them. Germline loops: CDR1 MNHEY, CDR2 SVGEGT. This CDR3 spans 19 amino acids. The CDR3, as DNA: TGTGCCAGCAGTTACTTCGTCTACGTGTGGGGGGAGGACACCGGGGAGCTGTTTTTT. Translating gives CASSYFVYVWGEDTGELFF.

This clone was picked up many times. V is TRBV7-8 and J is TRBJ1-5; D call uncertain. Germline V lookup: CDR1 SGHVS, CDR2 FQNEAQ. V dropped 1 base and J dropped 0 bases, with 7 bases sitting between them. The CDR3 length is 15 residues. This CDR3 is CASSLDTYSNQPQHF. Here the CDR3 DNA reads TGTGCCAGCAGCTTAGACACGTATAGCAATCAGCCCCAGCATTTT.

There are many counts of this clone. The chain combines TRBV7-2 with TRBJ1-2; TRBD1 aligns across 8 bases. The CDR3 is made up of 15 amino acids. The ends lost 0 bases at V and 1 base at J; junction bases unmatched: 1. Germline lookup yields CDR1 SGHTA and CDR2 FQGNSA. The CDR3 DNA reads as TGTGCCAGCAGCTTAGCCACAGGGGGTAACTATGGCTACACCTTC. Encoded protein: CASSLATGGNYGYTF.

This clone was seen repeatedly, ten times or more. The same CDR3 also results from other DNA sequences found in this sample. The chain employs TRBV15 and TRBJ1-1; no reliable D call. The CDR3 runs to 13 residues. In germline, CDR1 is LNHNV, CDR2 YYDKDF (reference sequence). The V end was cut by 5 bases, the J end by 1 base, with 8 bases between. Written as DNA, the CDR3 is TGTGCCACCAGCCCGTCCTGGAACACTGAAGCTTTCTTT. Its translation is CATSPSWNTEAFF.

This clone has ten or more counts. Here the CDR3 reads CASSLDHQPQHF. CDR3 bases: TGTGCCAGCAGCTTAGATCATCAGCCCCAGCATTTT. This rearrangement joins TRBV7-9 to TRBJ1-5; no definite D call. CDR3 size: 12 residues. CDR1 and CDR2 from the germline V gene are SEHNR and FQNEAQ (reference sequence). The germline V and J ends were trimmed by 1 base and 5 bases, with 3 bases remaining between them. The full variable domain, completed using reference TRBV7-9 and TRBJ1-5, is DTGVSQNPRHKITKRGQNVTFRCDPISEHNRLYWYRQTLGQGPEFLTYFQNEAQLEKSRLLSDRFSAERPKGSFSTLEIQRTEQGDSAMYLCASSLDHQPQHFGDGTRLSIL.

This clone is termed medium-sized. V usage is TRBV28 and J usage is TRBJ1-5; 8 nucleotides line up with TRBD1. After removal of 1 base from V and 3 bases from J, the junction contained 5 bases not matched to a gene. The CDR3 covers 16 residues. CDR1 and CDR2 from the germline V gene are MDHEN and SYDVKM. The CDR3: CASSLSGTGTNQPQHF. DNA for the CDR3: TGTGCCAGCAGTTTATCCGGGACAGGTACCAATCAGCCCCAGCATTTT.

As concerns this clone: Since a much larger clone is just one base distant, this may be a read error. The V call is TRBV9, the J call TRBJ2-1, with D possibly being TRBD1 or TRBD2 (5 bases each). This CDR3 spans 13 amino acids. V was trimmed by 5 bases and J by 6 bases, leaving 12 bases between them. The germline gives CDR1 SGDLS, CDR2 YYNGEE. CDR3 nucleotide sequence: TGTGCCAGCAGTGACTACAGGAGCAATGAGCAGTTCTTC. It is translated as CASSDYRSNEQFF.

This clone was detected ten times or more. The DNA for the CDR3 is TGCGCCAGCTTTTCCCCAGCCAATGAGCAGTTCTTC. It is translated as CASFSPANEQFF. The rearrangement uses TRBV5-1 and TRBJ2-1, with no clear D. The CDR3 loop spans 12 amino acids. Germline V CDR1 and CDR2: SGHRS, YFSETQ. With 7 bases removed from V and 6 bases from J, the gap between germline ends came to 11 bases.

Ten or more counts support this clone. The gene calls are TRBV5-1 and TRBJ2-7, with a tentative D call TRBD1 (5 bases). V lost 3 bases to trimming and J lost 2 bases, with 24 bases between them. The germline CDR1 and CDR2 sequences are SGHRS and YFSETQ. The CDR3 sequence is 18 residues long. The CDR3 is CASSSVSRGGQGTYEQYF. The CDR3 nucleotides are TGCGCCAGCAGCTCCGTTTCAAGAGGCGGACAAGGGACCTACGAGCAGTACTTC.

This clone has at least ten counts. Other DNA sequences in this specimen translate into the identical CDR3. V is TRBV14 and J is TRBJ1-2; weak D call: TRBD1 (5 bases). V was clipped by 0 bases and J by 5 bases, with 7 bases between them. This CDR3 contains 13 residues. The germline V gene has CDR1 SGHDN and CDR2 FVKESK. CDR3 coding DNA: TGTGCCAGCAGCCAAGAAGGGGTTTATGGCTACACCTTC. The encoded protein is CASSQEGVYGYTF.

In its sample, this clone was seen many times. The genes are TRBV10-3 and TRBJ1-1; D is possibly TRBD1 (6 bases). The CDR3 covers 12 residues. Trimming stripped 6 bases from V and 7 bases from J, with 12 bases between. Germline V CDR1 and CDR2: ENHRY, SYGVKD. CDR3 DNA sequence: TGTGCCATCAGCGTAGGACAGCATGAAGCTTTCTTT. Protein product: CAISVGQHEAFF.

J is TRBJ2-7 and V is TRBV20-1, with 7 nucleotides matching TRBD1. Germline-derived CDR1 and CDR2 are DFQATT and SNEGSKA (reference sequence). V was clipped by 7 bases and J by 1 base; unmatched bases: 10. CDR3 size: 14 residues. CDR3 in amino acids: CSVPGQDFSYEQYF. The DNA of the CDR3 is TGCAGTGTTCCTGGACAGGACTTTTCCTACGAGCAGTACTTC.

The CDR3 region is CASSDRGRGRVSGANVLTF. The CDR3 DNA sequence: TGTGCCAGCAGTGACAGAGGGCGGGGTCGAGTCTCTGGGGCCAACGTCCTGACTTTC. This chain uses TRBV6-4 with TRBJ2-6; TRBD2 is a possible D gene (6 bases). V was clipped by 2 bases and J by 0 bases, with 17 bases between them. This CDR3 spans 19 amino acids. Germline-derived CDR1 and CDR2 are MRHNA and SNTAGT.

By frequency in the sample, this clone is medium-sized. The chain couples TRBV19 to TRBJ2-7; 10 nucleotides match TRBD1. The CDR3 totals 14 residues. CDR1 and CDR2 (germline): LNHDA, SQIVND (reference sequence). V dropped 6 bases and J dropped 5; count of bases not matched to a gene: 7. The CDR3 protein is CASSPGQGYHEQYF. CDR3 coding DNA: TGTGCCAGTAGCCCGGGACAGGGGTACCACGAGCAGTACTTC.

Judged by abundance, this clone is medium-sized. The J gene is TRBJ2-7, the V gene TRBV28; no clear D gene. Germline CDR1 is MDHEN and CDR2 is SYDVKM. The ends were cut back, 5 bases at V and 6 bases at J, with 17 bases in the middle. The CDR3 contains 14 residues. The CDR3 DNA reads as TGTGCCAGCAGTCTCCACTCCCGACTGAGCGAGCAGTACTTC. Its translation is CASSLHSRLSEQYF.

This clone is categorized as medium-sized. This chain connects TRBV6-5 to TRBJ2-7, with 10 bases lining up with TRBD1. Germline CDR1 reads MNHEY; CDR2 reads SVGAGI. Trimming took 0 bases from V and 3 from J; bases not matched to a gene: 2. CDR3 size: 15 residues. CDR3 loop: CASSYSRTGGYEQYF. The CDR3 nucleotides read TGTGCCAGCAGTTACTCCCGGACAGGGGGCTACGAGCAGTACTTC.

This clone was found many times. The chain uses TRBV20-1 and TRBJ1-5; a weak D match, TRBD1 (6 bases). The CDR3 loop spans 17 amino acids. Trimming stripped 2 bases from V and 7 bases from J, with 24 bases between. Germline V CDR1 and CDR2: DFQATT, SNEGSKA (reference sequence). The CDR3 loop reads CSARTGGAGSKAQPQHF. CDR3 in DNA: TGCAGTGCTAGAACCGGGGGGGCAGGGTCTAAGGCACAGCCCCAGCATTTT.